These 18 T cell receptor beta chains were sequenced from one sample in a study of cytomegalovirus exposure and HLA in healthy donors. PCR primers comprised 60 Vbeta and 13 Jbeta primers. The assay was immunoSEQ multiplex PCR, and TCRdb's table has in-frame clones only and misses some. The data hold 130,000 to 150,000 clones, with over 70% observed a single time. Sequencing was performed on PBMCs. These receptors were obtained from a woman aged 40 to 50 in good health and CMV-seronegative.

The CDR3 sequence: CSAFGGGEQYF. The DNA for the CDR3 is TGCAGCGCCTTCGGGGGGGGTGAGCAGTACTTC. The J gene is TRBJ2-7, the V gene TRBV29-1; 8 nucleotides match TRBD2. V lost 7 bases, J lost 7 bases, and 6 bases stayed unmatched. CDR3 length: 11 residues. CDR1 SQVTM and CDR2 ANQGSEA come from the germline V gene.

The chain is built from TRBV27 and TRBJ1-2; 8 bases map to TRBD1. V dropped 5 bases and J dropped 5; count of bases not matched to a gene: 10. The germline V gene encodes CDR1 MNHEY and CDR2 SMNVEV (reference sequence). The CDR3 runs 15 residues. CDR3 sequence (DNA): TGTGCCAGCAGTCCTCAAGGACAGGGAGGGTATGGCTACACCTTC. Its protein is CASSPQGQGGYGYTF.

This clone appeared a few times. The V and J genes are TRBV6-5 and TRBJ1-5, with TRBD1 matching 7 bases. V lost 5 bases, J lost 7 bases, and 5 bases stayed unmatched. Per germline, CDR1 MNHEY and CDR2 SVGAGI. The CDR3 length is 13 residues. The CDR3 protein is CASSTGAGQPQHF. CDR3 in DNA: TGTGCCAGCAGTACAGGGGCAGGGCAGCCCCAGCATTTT.

This sequence joins TRBV5-6 and TRBJ1-1; tentative D call: TRBD1 (6 bases). V lost 4 bases, J lost 7 bases, and 11 bases lay in between. The CDR3 is 12 amino acids. Germline CDR1 SGHDT, CDR2 YYEEEE. The CDR3 protein is CASSLYRDEAFF. The CDR3 DNA is TGTGCCAGCAGCCTGTACAGGGATGAAGCTTTCTTT. The whole variable domain, remainder taken from reference TRBV5-6 and TRBJ1-1, is DAGVTQSPTHLIKTRGQQVTLRCSPKSGHDTVSWYQQALGQGPQFIFQYYEEEERQRGNFPDRFSGHQFPNYSSELNVNALLLGDSALYLCASSLYRDEAFFGQGTRLTVV.

The chain has TRBV28 and TRBJ2-7; weak D call: TRBD2 (6 bases). This CDR3 is built from 16 residues. V lost 4 bases to trimming and J lost 0 bases, with 16 bases between them. From germline, CDR1 is MDHEN and CDR2 SYDVKM. CDR3 coding DNA: TGTGCCAGCAGTTCGACTCCGGGACTGACCTCCTACGAGCAGTACTTC. This encodes CASSSTPGLTSYEQYF.

This clone is medium-sized by share. The chain employs TRBV9 and TRBJ2-7; D is ambiguous. Deletions cut 2 bases from V and 7 bases from J, with 13 bases between. CDR1 SGDLS and CDR2 YYNGEE come from the germline V gene. The CDR3 contains 13 residues. The CDR3 protein is CASSVIPGQEQYF. CDR3 nucleotides: TGTGCCAGCAGCGTCATCCCGGGTCAGGAGCAGTACTTC.

V gene TRBV27 combines with J gene TRBJ2-1, with TRBD2 matching 7 bases. The CDR3 contains 16 residues. The germline CDR1 and CDR2 sequences are MNHEY and SMNVEV (reference sequence). Germline trimming cut 6 bases from V and 2 bases from J; bases unmatched to any gene: 10. The CDR3: CASSRRGGSTYNEQFF. The CDR3 DNA is TGTGCCAGCAGCCGAAGAGGCGGGAGTACCTACAATGAGCAGTTCTTC.

This chain uses TRBV29-1 with TRBJ1-1; D unresolved. The CDR3 loop spans 11 amino acids. The V end lost 7 bases, the J end lost 3 bases, and 9 bases lay between the germline ends. Germline assignment: CDR1 SQVTM and CDR2 ANQGSEA. CDR3 in amino acids: CSGSIDTEAFF. The DNA for the CDR3 is TGCAGCGGCTCAATAGACACTGAAGCTTTCTTT. The full variable domain, in which reference TRBV29-1 and TRBJ1-1 provide the parts outside the CDR3, is SAVISQKPSRDICQRGTSLTIQCQVDSQVTMMFWYRQQPGQSLTLIATANQGSEATYESGFVIDKFPISRPNLTFSTLTVSNMSPEDSSIYLCSGSIDTEAFFGQGTRLTVV.

This chain links TRBV6-1 with TRBJ1-2; perhaps TRBD1 as D (5 bases). V gave up 6 bases and J gave up 5 bases, with 10 bases separating them. This CDR3 spans 12 amino acids. Germline CDR1 MNHNS, CDR2 SASEGT. In nucleotides, the CDR3 is TGTGCCAGCAGGGACGGGGGGTATGGCTACACCTTC. This gives the protein CASRDGGYGYTF.

V usage is TRBV27 and J usage is TRBJ2-1; 11 nucleotides match TRBD2. J lost 6 bases, V lost 8 bases, and 12 bases had no gene match. Germline lookup yields CDR1 MNHEY and CDR2 SMNVEV (reference sequence). This CDR3 region has 16 residues. CDR3 DNA sequence: TGTGCCAGCGACCATATAGCGGGAGGGCCTTTCAATGAGCAGTTCTTC. It encodes CASDHIAGGPFNEQFF.

The chain couples TRBV18 to TRBJ1-4; 11 nucleotides align to TRBD1. The CDR3 loop spans 15 amino acids. J gave up 8 bases and V 3 bases, and 5 bases lay outside the gene matches. Germline CDR1 reads KGHSH; CDR2 reads LQKENI. The CDR3 nucleotides read TGTGCCAGCTCACCCCGGGACAGGGGGAACGAAAAACTGTTTTTT. Its translation: CASSPRDRGNEKLFF.

This clone was detected only a few times. The chain uses TRBV5-4 and TRBJ1-2; the D is unclear. Deletions cut 5 bases from V and 8 bases from J, with 13 bases between. Germline CDR1 SGHNT, CDR2 YYREEE (reference sequence). CDR3 length equals 12 residues. CDR3 in DNA: TGTGCCAGCAGAAATCAACAACGCGGCTACACCTTC. Translation: CASRNQQRGYTF.

The chain links TRBV6-4 to TRBJ1-2, with D uncertain. Germline loops: CDR1 MRHNA, CDR2 SNTAGT. The CDR3 length is 14 residues. V was cut by 0 bases and J by 7 bases, with 12 bases left in between. This CDR3 reads CASSDSGVTRGYTF. The CDR3 coding sequence is TGTGCCAGCAGTGACTCCGGAGTGACCCGTGGCTACACCTTC.

This clone has ten or more counts. This chain uses TRBV19 with TRBJ2-7; no definite D call. The germline gives CDR1 LNHDA, CDR2 SQIVND (reference sequence). The CDR3 totals 14 residues. The V end was cut by 6 bases, the J end by 3 bases, with 15 bases between. The CDR3 nucleotides are TGTGCCAGTAGGCCCGGAGTTCGTATCTACGAGCAGTACTTC. This codes for CASRPGVRIYEQYF.

Only a few counts were recorded for this clone. The V gene is TRBV5-1, the J gene TRBJ2-5; 9 bases map to TRBD1. In germline, CDR1 is SGHRS, CDR2 YFSETQ. The trim removed 4 bases at V and 3 bases at J, leaving 7 bases unmatched. The CDR3 length is 15 residues. The CDR3 DNA reads as TGCGCCAGCAGCCCTTGGAGGACAGGGGAAGAGACCCAGTACTTC. Its protein product is CASSPWRTGEETQYF.

The genes are TRBV15 and TRBJ2-7; TRBD1 might be the D (5 bases). The CDR3 runs 14 residues. V was cut by 7 bases and J by 1 base, with 14 bases left in between. Germline CDR1 is LNHNV and CDR2 is YYDKDF (reference sequence). CDR3 sequence reads: CATNPAGLSYEQYF. The DNA of the CDR3 is TGTGCCACCAACCCCGCAGGGTTATCCTACGAGCAGTACTTC.

This clone showed up just once. V gene TRBV29-1 combines with J gene TRBJ1-1; D is undetermined. The length of the CDR3 is 15 residues. Germline loops: CDR1 SQVTM, CDR2 ANQGSEA. The V end lost 3 bases, the J end lost 5 bases, and 19 bases lay between the germline ends. CDR3 sequence reads: CSVEDYQVGGTEAFF. In nucleotides, the CDR3 is TGCAGCGTTGAGGATTATCAGGTCGGAGGAACTGAAGCTTTCTTT.

This clone was seen more than once but under ten times. This rearrangement joins TRBV15 to TRBJ2-6; D gene unclear. V was cut by 0 bases and J by 0 bases, with 15 bases left in between. CDR1 is LNHNV, CDR2 YYDKDF, per germline (reference sequence). This CDR3 contains 19 residues. CDR3 sequence reads: CATSRDGPLPGSGANVLTF. For the CDR3, the DNA is TGTGCCACCAGCAGAGATGGGCCCTTACCCGGCTCTGGGGCCAACGTCCTGACTTTC.